These T cell receptor beta chains were read from a single sample in a study of T cells after yellow fever vaccination. From the 5' RACE reads, TCRdb called clonotypes with MiXCR, one entry per CDR3 protein. Seen here are 400,000 or so distinct CDR3 sequences, roughly 11% observed once, and the top ten hold 18%. This specimen consisted of PBMCs, obtained on the day of the first yellow fever vaccination. The receptors stem from a man between 18 and 35 years old who received the YFV17D yellow fever vaccine. Both conserved end residues are part of each CDR3. Each record gives: J gene, D gene, V gene, clone size, CDR3 protein, CDR3 DNA. A D gene is named only where the DNA matches it firmly. Rows may omit the clone size; those that give it use once, few, many or a size class.

j_gene: TRBJ2-3; d_gene: NA; v_gene: TRBV5-4; abundance: few; CDR3aa: CASSTAGATDTQYF; CDR3nt: TGTGCCAGCAGCACAGCCGGAGCCACAGATACGCAGTATTTT
j_gene: TRBJ2-7; d_gene: TRBD2; v_gene: TRBV12-3/TRBV12-4; abundance: few; CDR3aa: CASSPGVAGPYEQYF; CDR3nt: TGTGCCAGCAGTCCCGGGGTAGCGGGACCCTACGAGCAGTACTTC
j_gene: TRBJ2-3; d_gene: NA; v_gene: TRBV12-3/TRBV12-4; abundance: NA; CDR3aa: CASSLEGYRDTQYF; CDR3nt: TGTGCCAGCAGTTTAGAAGGGTACAGAGATACGCAGTATTTT
j_gene: TRBJ2-3; d_gene: TRBD2; v_gene: TRBV4-3; abundance: NA; CDR3aa: CASSQDWGGAGGRSDTQYF; CDR3nt: TGCGCCAGCAGCCAAGATTGGGGTGGAGCGGGGGGGCGTTCAGATACGCAGTATTTT
j_gene: TRBJ1-2; d_gene: NA; v_gene: TRBV20-1; abundance: medium-sized; CDR3aa: CSAASDKDGYTF; CDR3nt: TGCAGTGCAGCGAGTGATAAGGATGGCTACACCTTC
j_gene: TRBJ1-2; d_gene: TRBD1; v_gene: TRBV18; abundance: few; CDR3aa: CASSRDREDYTF; CDR3nt: TGTGCCAGCTCACGGGACAGGGAGGACTACACCTTC
j_gene: TRBJ2-7; d_gene: TRBD2; v_gene: TRBV12-3/TRBV12-4; abundance: few; CDR3aa: CASRNSGGYEQYF; CDR3nt: TGTGCCAGCCGCAACAGCGGGGGGTACGAGCAGTACTTC
j_gene: TRBJ2-5; d_gene: TRBD2; v_gene: TRBV9; abundance: few; CDR3aa: CASRPGLAVAGQETQYF; CDR3nt: TGTGCCAGCAGGCCGGGACTAGCGGTAGCCGGGCAAGAGACCCAGTACTTC
j_gene: TRBJ1-5; d_gene: NA; v_gene: TRBV6-1; abundance: few; CDR3aa: CASHAGNSNQPQHF; CDR3nt: TGTGCCAGCCACGCTGGGAATAGCAATCAGCCCCAGCATTTT
j_gene: TRBJ2-2; d_gene: TRBD2; v_gene: TRBV20-1; abundance: NA; CDR3aa: CSARDPDGGINTGELFF; CDR3nt: TGCAGTGCTAGAGATCCCGACGGGGGGATTAACACCGGGGAGCTGTTTTTT